Listed here is a single TCR beta chain. The data belong to a study of CXCR3-negative and CXCR3-positive naive CD8 T cells. Libraries of TRB cDNA were made by 5' RACE and carried UMIs. One entry per CDR3 protein, without DNA, is what TCRdb gives after re-calling the 5' RACE reads. The table counts more than 40,000 distinct CDR3 sequences; 1.5% to 2% lies in the top ten. The CDR3 loop spans 14 amino acids. Germline values: CDR1 KGHDR, CDR2 SFDVKD. The sorting of each CD8+ T cell subset was done in triplicate, at over 250,000 cells each. The chain uses TRBV24-1 and TRBJ2-2; TCRdb returns TRBD2, unconfirmable since there is no DNA. The clonotype originates from a human donor in good health. Some clones in this sample may be carry-over from other donors' samples. The sequenced sample was naive CXCR3- CD8+ T cells from blood. Sample subset: CD45RO-CCR7+CD27+CD95- naive CD8+ T cells lacking CXCR3 (TNR3-). The chain's CDR3 is CATSDASGTGELFF.